A single sample gave rise to the 26 T cell receptor beta chains below, sequenced in a study of blood T cell repertoires in COVID-19. Sequencing used immunoSEQ multiplex PCR; TCRdb keeps in-frame clones, though not all of them. In the table there are about 380,000 clones, 81% of which are singletons. The sample was peripheral blood. Every receptor here comes from a human donor with acute or convalescent COVID-19. The donor label of this sample is uncertain.

The chain recombines TRBV12-3 or TRBV12-4 with TRBJ1-1, with D perhaps matching TRBD1 (5 bases). V was clipped by 8 bases and J by 1 base, with 11 bases between them. The CDR3 is 13 amino acids. DNA of the CDR3: TGTGCCAGCCATTTAACAGGGAACACTGAAGCTTTCTTT. It specifies CASHLTGNTEAFF.

V is TRBV6-5 and J is TRBJ1-2; 10 bases are shared with TRBD1. Trimming cost V 5 bases and J 6 bases; bases outside gene matches: 3. The germline V gene encodes CDR1 MNHEY and CDR2 SVGAGI. The CDR3 length is 13 residues. CDR3 sequence reads: CASSMDRGDGYTF. In DNA, the CDR3 is TGTGCCAGCAGTATGGACAGGGGGGATGGCTACACCTTC.

The rearrangement uses TRBV5-4 and TRBJ2-7; no firm D call. Germline CDR1 reads SGHNT; CDR2 reads YYREEE (reference sequence). The V end was cut by 3 bases, the J end by 2 bases, with 15 bases between. The CDR3 has 15 residues. The CDR3 bases are TGTGCCAGCAGCTCCGAACACGGGTCAGCCTACGAGCAGTACTTC. As protein: CASSSEHGSAYEQYF. Drawing the rest from reference TRBV5-4 and TRBJ2-7, the complete variable domain is ETGVTQSPTHLIKTRGQQVTLRCSSQSGHNTVSWYQQALGQGPQFIFQYYREEENGRGNFPPRFSGLQFPNYSSELNVNALELDDSALYLCASSSEHGSAYEQYFGPGTRLTVT.

V is TRBV5-1 and J is TRBJ2-3, with 9 bases that match TRBD2. Germline trimming cut 4 bases from V and 6 bases from J; bases unmatched to any gene: 9. CDR3 length: 15 amino acids. CDR1 is SGHRS, CDR2 YFSETQ, per germline. DNA of the CDR3: TGCGCCAGCAGCCCTTCAGCGGGAGGTCTTGATACGCAGTATTTT. Protein: CASSPSAGGLDTQYF.

V gene TRBV24-1 combines with J gene TRBJ1-5; TRBD1 matches at 7 bases. V dropped 4 bases and J dropped 4; count of bases not matched to a gene: 6. Looked up from germline, CDR1 is KGHDR and CDR2 is SFDVKD. The length of the CDR3 is 15 residues. In DNA, the CDR3 is TGTGCCACCAGTGAGATAGACAGGGAGAATCAGCCCCAGCATTTT. Translated: CATSEIDRENQPQHF.

This chain links TRBV7-8 with TRBJ1-6; D is possibly TRBD1 (5 bases). The CDR3 consists of 16 residues. CDR1 and CDR2 (germline): SGHVS, FQNEAQ. Between the trimmed V and J ends, which lost 4 bases and 5 bases, there was a span of 15 bases. CDR3 protein: CASSSEGALHNSPLHF. In nucleotides, the CDR3 is TGTGCCAGCAGCTCGGAAGGGGCCCTCCATAATTCACCCCTCCACTTT. Complete variable domain (other parts from reference TRBV7-8 and TRBJ1-6): GAGVSQSPRYKVAKRGQDVALRCDPISGHVSLFWYQQALGQGPEFLTYFQNEAQLDKSGLPSDRFFAERPEGSVSTLKIQRTQQEDSAVYLCASSSEGALHNSPLHFGNGTRLTVT.

The table lists this clone with a few counts. Here the CDR3 reads CASSIQALNTEAFF. DNA for the CDR3: TGTGCCAGCTCCATCCAGGCCTTGAACACTGAAGCTTTCTTT. J is TRBJ1-1 and V is TRBV18; no firm D call. CDR1 and CDR2 from the germline V gene are KGHSH and LQKENI. V was cut by 6 bases and J by 0 bases, with 11 bases left in between. The CDR3 runs 14 residues.

This clone was observed a single time. The rearrangement joins TRBV19 to TRBJ1-4, with 8 positions matching TRBD1. The junction had 12 bases not matched to a gene; V was cut back by 6 bases and J by 3 bases. Looked up from germline, CDR1 is LNHDA and CDR2 is SQIVND (reference sequence). The CDR3 runs 17 residues. This CDR3 reads CASSDVRRGLSNEKLFF. The DNA of the CDR3 is TGTGCCAGTAGCGATGTGCGCAGGGGGCTTTCTAATGAAAAACTGTTTTTT.

The J gene is TRBJ1-1, the V gene TRBV6-5, with 7 bases fitting TRBD1. Per the germline V gene, CDR1 is MNHEY and CDR2 is SVGAGI. J gave up 5 bases and V 6 bases, and 12 bases lay outside the gene matches. The CDR3 runs to 15 residues. CDR3 region: CASSPDRAGLTEAFF. The CDR3 DNA reads as TGTGCCAGCAGCCCAGACAGGGCGGGTCTTACTGAAGCTTTCTTT.

This chain connects TRBV2 to TRBJ2-4; the D gene is possibly TRBD1 (6 bases). Germline V gives CDR1 SNHLY, CDR2 FYNNEI. V lost 7 bases and J 10 bases, leaving 17 bases between the germline ends. This CDR3 is built from 13 residues. The CDR3 bases are TGTGCCAGCATGGGGGCATTCCCTACGATTCAGTACTTC. Its protein product is CASMGAFPTIQYF. The whole variable domain, filled in from reference TRBV2 and TRBJ2-4, reads EPEVTQTPSHQVTQMGQEVILRCVPISNHLYFYWYRQILGQKVEFLVSFYNNEISEKSEIFDDQFSVERPDGSNFTLKIRSTKLEDSAMYFCASMGAFPTIQYFGAGTRLSVL.

CDR3 in DNA: TGTGCCAGCAGCGGTGGACAGGGGGCGAGGGTGCATCAGCCCCAGCATTTT. Residues: CASSGGQGARVHQPQHF. The chain joins TRBV7-8 to TRBJ1-5, with 11 bases lining up with TRBD1. V shed 5 bases, J shed 5 bases, and the junction held 11 bases outside the gene matches. Germline loops: CDR1 SGHVS, CDR2 FQNEAQ. The CDR3 runs 17 residues.

The chain is built from TRBV6-5 and TRBJ1-3; the D gene is possibly TRBD1 (6 bases). The germline V gene encodes CDR1 MNHEY and CDR2 SVGAGI. This CDR3 has 14 residues. V lost 8 bases and J 7 bases, leaving 18 bases between the germline ends. CDR3 sequence reads: CASGRGDPGNTIYF. The DNA of the CDR3 is TGTGCCAGCGGGAGGGGGGACCCCGGGAACACCATATATTTT.

V usage is TRBV3-1 (or the pseudogene TRBV3-2) and J usage is TRBJ2-5; 8 positions match TRBD1. This CDR3 spans 14 amino acids. V shed 7 bases, J shed 5 bases, and the junction held 9 bases outside the gene matches. Germline V gives CDR1 LGHDT, CDR2 YNNKEL (reference sequence). The CDR3 DNA is TGTGCCAGCACCCCTATGGGACAGGCCGAGACCCAGTACTTC. Encoded protein: CASTPMGQAETQYF.

The chain joins TRBV3-1 (or the pseudogene TRBV3-2) to TRBJ1-2; D unclear. The V gene lost 0 bases and the J gene lost 2 bases, with 13 bases spanning the gap. The germline V gene has CDR1 LGHDT and CDR2 YNNKEL (reference sequence). The CDR3 is 16 amino acids. In DNA form, the CDR3 reads TGTGCCAGCAGCCAAGACCGTGTCAGAGGGAACTATGGCTACACCTTC. The encoded protein is CASSQDRVRGNYGYTF.

This chain connects TRBV5-1 to TRBJ1-1; a possible D gene is TRBD1 (6 bases). CDR1 SGHRS and CDR2 YFSETQ come from the germline V gene. V lost 5 bases and J 1 base, leaving 12 bases between the germline ends. There are 14 residues in the CDR3. The CDR3 nucleotides are TGCGCCAGCAGGACGACAGGCCCGAACACTGAAGCTTTCTTT. Translating it yields CASRTTGPNTEAFF.

The chain couples TRBV29-1 to TRBJ2-7, with TRBD1 matching over 7 bases. The CDR3 sequence is 13 residues long. The V gene end was trimmed by 4 bases and the J gene end by 1 base; junction bases not matched to a gene: 4. Germline CDR1 is SQVTM and CDR2 is ANQGSEA. CDR3 in amino acids: CSVAGGPSYEQYF. Here the CDR3 DNA reads TGCAGCGTTGCAGGGGGACCTTCCTACGAGCAGTACTTC.

Of note for this clone: The same CDR3 is also encoded by other DNA sequences in this sample. The genes are TRBV11-2 and TRBJ1-4; 10 bases map to TRBD1. The CDR3 consists of 15 residues. The V gene's germline CDR1 is SGHAT and CDR2 FQNNGV. V was clipped by 5 bases and J by 8 bases; unmatched bases: 8. CDR3 in amino acids: CASSAGQGVKEKLFF. In DNA, the CDR3 is TGTGCCAGCAGCGCCGGACAGGGGGTTAAGGAAAAACTGTTTTTT.

In nucleotides, the CDR3 is TGTGCCAGCAGCTTACAGGGATTGGATGAAAAACTGTTTTTT. Its translation: CASSLQGLDEKLFF. The rearrangement links TRBV7-8 to TRBJ1-4, with D maybe TRBD1 (5 bases). The ends were cut back, 2 bases at V and 6 bases at J, with 10 bases in the middle. This CDR3 region has 14 residues. CDR1 and CDR2 from the germline V gene are SGHVS and FQNEAQ.

The rearrangement joins TRBV3-1 (or the pseudogene TRBV3-2) to TRBJ2-1; 7 bases fit TRBD1. This CDR3 comprises 17 residues. J lost 3 bases, V lost 4 bases, and 12 bases had no gene match. Germline lookup yields CDR1 LGHDT and CDR2 YNNKEL (reference sequence). The CDR3 coding sequence is TGTGCCAGCAGCCCCCGAAGAGGACAGGAGAACTACAATGAGCAGTTCTTC. Translating it yields CASSPRRGQENYNEQFF.

This chain links TRBV6-1 with TRBJ1-4; D is unresolved. Trimming shortened V by 2 bases and J by 0 bases, and 4 bases separated the two germline ends. Per germline, CDR1 MNHNS and CDR2 SASEGT. This CDR3 region has 14 residues. In nucleotides, the CDR3 is TGTGCCAGCAGTGAAAGCCCAACTAATGAAAAACTGTTTTTT. Protein: CASSESPTNEKLFF.

The rearrangement links TRBV11-2 to TRBJ1-2; 11 bases agree with TRBD1. The ends lost 5 bases at V and 5 bases at J; junction bases unmatched: 7. The length of the CDR3 is 15 residues. Per the germline V gene, CDR1 is SGHAT and CDR2 is FQNNGV. CDR3 residues: CASSPGTGGLYGYTF. DNA of the CDR3: TGTGCCAGCAGCCCCGGGACAGGGGGTCTTTATGGCTACACCTTC.

This chain connects TRBV10-1 to TRBJ1-2, with a weak D call TRBD1 (6 bases). V was pared by 6 bases and J by 4 bases, with 12 bases between. This CDR3 spans 13 amino acids. Per germline, CDR1 WNHNN and CDR2 SYGVQD (reference sequence). The CDR3 nucleotides are TGCGCCAGCAGCGACAGGACCGGCTATGGCTACACCTTC. It is translated as CASSDRTGYGYTF.

This clone appeared once. The rearrangement links TRBV3-1 (or the pseudogene TRBV3-2) to TRBJ2-6; D remains ambiguous. CDR3 length equals 14 residues. From germline, CDR1 is LGHDT and CDR2 YNNKEL (reference sequence). Trimming cost V 7 bases and J 2 bases, with 9 bases left between them. The CDR3 sequence: CASTYRTGANVLTF. For the CDR3, the DNA is TGTGCCAGCACATACAGAACTGGGGCCAACGTCCTGACTTTC.

This clone was found once. The V call is TRBV28, the J call TRBJ2-3; 7 positions match TRBD1. There are 15 residues in the CDR3. After removal of 6 bases from V and 2 bases from J, the junction contained 8 bases not matched to a gene. CDR1 is MDHEN and CDR2 is SYDVKM in the germline V gene. The CDR3 DNA reads as TGTGCCAGCAGGCGGACAGGCGCCATCACAGATACGCAGTATTTT. This encodes CASRRTGAITDTQYF.

This clone was counted only a few times. The chain has TRBV6-1 and TRBJ2-7, with D perhaps matching TRBD2 (8 bases). CDR1 is MNHNS, CDR2 SASEGT, per germline. The CDR3 runs to 19 residues. The germline V and J ends were trimmed by 4 bases and 4 bases, with 29 bases remaining between them. CDR3 sequence reads: CASSVGQSSTRGGRYEQYF. DNA of the CDR3: TGTGCCAGCAGTGTGGGACAGTCCTCGACTCGGGGCGGGAGGTACGAGCAGTACTTC.

The V call is TRBV2, the J call TRBJ1-1; TRBD1 matches 8 bases. The CDR3 totals 13 residues. CDR1 is SNHLY and CDR2 is FYNNEI in the germline V gene. Germline trimming cut 6 bases from V and 8 bases from J; bases unmatched to any gene: 8. CDR3 in amino acids: CASSRGQLTEAFF. CDR3 nucleotide sequence: TGTGCCAGCAGCAGGGGGCAACTCACGGAAGCTTTCTTT.